The entry below describes one T cell receptor beta chain. TCRdb keeps only in-frame clones here, not all; method: immunoSEQ multiplex PCR. Found here are about 180,000 clones, around 91% of them singletons; the top ten hold roughly 6.9%. This entry comes from a study of T cell responses to AZD1222 COVID-19 vaccine. The ends were cut back, 7 bases at V and 2 bases at J, with 14 bases in the middle. Germline V CDR1 and CDR2: LNHDA, SQIVND (reference sequence). The CDR3 runs 15 residues. The TCR sequence derives from an adult in good health. This sequence joins TRBV19 and TRBJ2-2; tentative D call: TRBD1 (6 bases). The starting material was peripheral blood, obtained on day 0 of AZD1222 vaccination. The CDR3 bases are TGTGCCAGTACCCTTAGTGGGGGCAACACCGGGGAGCTGTTTTTT. Protein: CASTLSGGNTGELFF.